A single sample gave rise to the 12 T cell receptor beta chains below, sequenced in a study of T cell repertoires in cytomegalovirus infection. For these receptors, no antigen is known. TCRdb itself ran the reads through MiXCR, one entry per CDR3 protein. Of about 110,000 distinct CDR3 sequences listed, 10% are singletons. The material sequenced was PBMCs, sequenced either directly or after in vitro stimulation (not recorded which). All receptors come from a human donor in good health (CMV status not recorded). Some clones in this sample may be carry-over from other donors' samples.

This clonotype was counted a few times. The V and J genes are TRBV29-1 and TRBJ2-1; D not certain. CDR1 and CDR2 from the germline V gene are SQVTM and ANQGSEA. CDR3 size: 13 residues. V lost 6 bases and J 6 bases, leaving 15 bases between the germline ends. The CDR3 DNA reads TGCAGCGTCGCCGGGTTTTTGGGCAATGAGCAGTTCTTC. Residues: CSVAGFLGNEQFF.

The chain is built from TRBV6-2 or TRBV6-3 and TRBJ2-7; 8 nucleotides line up with TRBD1. Germline V lookup: CDR1 MNHEY, CDR2 SVGEGT. V lost 7 bases to trimming and J lost 3 bases; unmatched junction nucleotides: 14. This CDR3 spans 16 amino acids. DNA of the CDR3: TGTGCCAGCATCCCCACACGCCGGGACAGGTACTACGAGCAGTACTTC. Residues: CASIPTRRDRYYEQYF.

Remarks on this clonotype: One end of the junction fails to match germline, which may point to a read error. This chain links TRBV4-3 with TRBJ2-1; 8 nucleotides line up with TRBD2. This CDR3 has 17 residues. CDR1 is LGHNA and CDR2 is YSLEER in the germline V gene. In DNA form, the CDR3 reads TGCACCAGCAGCCAAGATCTTTACACTAGCGGAGACAATGAGCAGTTCTTC. It translates to CTSSQDLYTSGDNEQFF.

This clonotype was seen just once. A much larger clonotype is one base distant, so this may be a read error. The chain uses TRBV7-9 and TRBJ2-7; D unclear. This CDR3 contains 12 residues. CDR1 is SEHNR, CDR2 FQNEAQ, per germline (reference sequence). Trimming left V 3 bases short and J 2 bases short, with 5 bases between. The CDR3 protein is CASSFQTYEQYF. The CDR3 nucleotides are TGTGCCAGCAGCTTTCAGACCTACGAGCAGTACTTC.

This clonotype was seen ten or more times. This chain uses TRBV6-1 with TRBJ2-7; 9 nucleotides line up with TRBD1. CDR3 length: 12 amino acids. The germline V gene has CDR1 MNHNS and CDR2 SASEGT. The junction had 4 bases not matched to a gene; V was cut back by 11 bases and J by 2 bases. CDR3 coding DNA: TGTGCCGCCGGGACAGGGACCTACGAGCAGTACGTC. It yields the protein CAAGTGTYEQYV.

This clonotype has a count of ten or more. V usage is TRBV7-2 and J usage is TRBJ2-5; 7 bases match TRBD1. There are 15 residues in the CDR3. Trimming removed 0 bases from V and 5 bases from J; junction bases left unmatched: 6. Germline V gene data show CDR1 as SGHTA and CDR2 as FQGNSA. CDR3 protein: CASSLATGFMETQYF. Written as DNA, the CDR3 is TGTGCCAGCAGCTTAGCGACAGGGTTTATGGAGACCCAGTACTTC.

This clonotype showed up just a few times. The gene calls are TRBV7-3 and TRBJ2-5, with D unclear. V gave up 3 bases and J gave up 2 bases, with 7 bases separating them. The CDR3 sequence is 13 residues long. CDR1 and CDR2 from the germline V gene are SGHTA and FQGTGA. CDR3 in DNA: TGTGCCAGCAGCTTGAGCCGGCAAGAGACCCAGTACTTC. Translation gives CASSLSRQETQYF.

The rearrangement links TRBV24-1 to TRBJ1-5; D might be TRBD1 (5 bases). V shed 5 bases and J shed 1 base, with 11 bases lying between them. The germline CDR1 and CDR2 sequences are KGHDR and SFDVKD. This CDR3 spans 15 amino acids. In DNA, the CDR3 is TGTGCCACCAGTGTGGGAAGGGGCAGCAATCAGCCCCAGCATTTT. Protein sequence: CATSVGRGSNQPQHF.

There are many counts of this clonotype. J is TRBJ2-3 and V is TRBV7-2; D gene ambiguous. V was trimmed by 1 base and J by 4 bases, leaving 6 bases between them. The length of the CDR3 is 13 residues. Germline V lookup: CDR1 SGHTA, CDR2 FQGNSA. CDR3 sequence: CASSLGVADTQYF. CDR3 nucleotide sequence: TGTGCCAGCAGCTTAGGAGTTGCAGATACGCAGTATTTT.

This clonotype occurred many times. The genes are TRBV6-5 and TRBJ2-2; 11 bases are a match to TRBD1. The V and J ends lost 6 bases and 7 bases, in that order; junction bases with no gene match: 7. CDR3 length: 15 amino acids. Germline V CDR1 and CDR2: MNHEY, SVGAGI. This CDR3 is CASRTGQGAVGELFF. The DNA for the CDR3 is TGTGCCAGCAGAACTGGACAGGGGGCGGTCGGGGAGCTGTTTTTT.

This chain uses TRBV6-2 or TRBV6-3 with TRBJ2-5, with 9 bases lining up with TRBD2. Per germline, CDR1 MNHEY and CDR2 SVGEGT. The CDR3 has 14 residues. V lost 3 bases and J lost 3; bases outside the gene matches: 2. The CDR3 DNA reads TGTGCCAGCAGTTATTGGACTAGCGAAGAGACCCAGTACTTC. Residues: CASSYWTSEETQYF.

This clonotype appeared many times. CDR3 protein: CASSLSGGHQETQYF. The CDR3 DNA reads as TGTGCCAGCAGCTTGAGCGGGGGCCATCAAGAGACCCAGTACTTC. The gene calls are TRBV7-3 and TRBJ2-5; 8 nucleotides line up with TRBD2. The V and J ends lost 3 bases and 2 bases, in that order; junction bases with no gene match: 5. The germline V gene has CDR1 SGHTA and CDR2 FQGTGA. The CDR3 covers 15 residues.